A single sample is the source of the 18 T cell receptor beta chains below, sequenced in a study of T cell responses to AZD1222 COVID-19 vaccine. Measured with immunoSEQ multiplex PCR; TCRdb has only the in-frame clones, and not every one. The data hold approximately 70,000 clones, with roughly 80% observed a single time. The input for sequencing was peripheral blood, taken on day 0 of AZD1222 vaccination. These TCRs come from an adult in good health.

The chain is built from TRBV16 and TRBJ1-2; TRBD1 is a possible D gene (6 bases). Per germline, CDR1 KGHSY and CDR2 FQNENV. The V end lost 0 bases, the J end lost 6 bases, and 20 bases lay between the germline ends. There are 17 residues in the CDR3. CDR3 region: CASSQSDGGPLSHGYTF. The CDR3 DNA reads TGTGCCAGCAGCCAATCGGATGGGGGGCCTCTTTCTCATGGCTACACCTTC.

The gene calls are TRBV15 and TRBJ1-2, with TRBD1 as a possible D gene (5 bases). In germline, CDR1 is LNHNV, CDR2 YYDKDF (reference sequence). Trimming removed 4 bases at V and 2 bases at J, with 8 bases between. The CDR3 loop spans 13 amino acids. The CDR3 DNA follows: TGTGCCACCAGCAAACGGGACAACTATGGCTACACCTTC. Residues: CATSKRDNYGYTF. Looking up the rest from reference TRBV15 and TRBJ1-2 gives the full variable domain: DAMVIQNPRYQVTQFGKPVTLSCSQTLNHNVMYWYQQKSSQAPKLLFHYYDKDFNNEADTPDNFQSRRPNTSFCFLDIRSPGLGDTAMYLCATSKRDNYGYTFGSGTRLTVV.

The chain recombines TRBV5-1 with TRBJ2-1; D is unclear. The CDR3 extends over 15 amino acids. Germline V lookup: CDR1 SGHRS, CDR2 YFSETQ. V was trimmed by 0 bases and J by 0 bases, leaving 7 bases between them. Here the CDR3 DNA reads TGCGCCAGCAGCTTGGGTGATTTCTCCTACAATGAGCAGTTCTTC. Encoded protein: CASSLGDFSYNEQFF.

This clone showed up just once. The rearrangement joins TRBV6-1 to TRBJ2-7, with 7 positions matching TRBD2. Losses at the gene ends were 3 bases for V and 4 bases for J; bases not matched to a gene: 6. This CDR3 contains 14 residues. Germline V gene data show CDR1 as MNHNS and CDR2 as SASEGT. The CDR3 spells CASSERGGGYEQYF. CDR3 sequence (DNA): TGTGCCAGCAGTGAGAGGGGCGGGGGATACGAGCAGTACTTC.

The chain links TRBV7-9 to TRBJ1-2; D not certain. The CDR3 has 14 amino acids. Trimming shortened V by 5 bases and J by 2 bases, and 12 bases separated the two germline ends. Germline V CDR1 and CDR2: SEHNR, FQNEAQ (reference sequence). DNA of the CDR3: TGTGCCAGCAGCAACCCCCAGGCGAACTATGGCTACACCTTC. Amino acids: CASSNPQANYGYTF.

The chain has TRBV6-2 or TRBV6-3 and TRBJ2-7; maybe TRBD2 (5 bases). Germline loops: CDR1 MNHEY, CDR2 SVGEGT. V was trimmed by 2 bases and J by 5 bases, leaving 10 bases between them. There are 13 residues in the CDR3. CDR3 in amino acids: CASSYGETDEQYF. CDR3 nucleotides: TGTGCCAGCAGTTACGGGGAGACTGACGAGCAGTACTTC.

This chain uses TRBV2 with TRBJ1-1; no reliable D call. Trimming took off 6 bases at V and 0 bases at J, with 14 bases between the two ends. There are 15 residues in the CDR3. Germline V gene sequence: CDR1 SNHLY, CDR2 FYNNEI. The CDR3 spells CASSQDRPMNTEAFF. For the CDR3, the DNA is TGTGCCAGCAGCCAGGACCGCCCTATGAACACTGAAGCTTTCTTT.

The genes are TRBV7-3 and TRBJ2-6, with D perhaps matching TRBD1 or TRBD2 (5 bases each). Trimming stripped 3 bases from V and 0 bases from J, with 9 bases between. Germline values: CDR1 SGHTA, CDR2 FQGTGA. The CDR3 has 16 residues. CDR3 amino acids: CASSLGVPSGANVLTF. The CDR3 DNA sequence: TGTGCCAGCAGCTTGGGGGTCCCCTCTGGGGCCAACGTCCTGACTTTC.

On this clone itself: The final CDR3 position lacks the conserved phenylalanine or tryptophan, pointing to a likely read error. The DNA is omitted, as the CDR3 cannot be located on it reliably, and the CDR3 follows TCRdb's listing. This sequence joins TRBV21-1 and TRBJ2-7; the table names TRBD2, a call not compared with the DNA. TRBV21-1 is a pseudogene segment. The length of the CDR3 is 10 amino acids, counting both ends. The CDR3 region is CASSKRRNPL.

The rearrangement uses TRBV19 and TRBJ2-7, with 7 bases matching TRBD2. With 1 base clipped from V and 7 bases from J, the junction kept 1 base outside the gene matches. The CDR3 sequence is 12 residues long. The germline gives CDR1 LNHDA, CDR2 SQIVND (reference sequence). The CDR3 DNA sequence: TGTGCCAGTAGTATAGTCGGGAGGGAGCAGTACTTC. Amino acid sequence: CASSIVGREQYF.

The chain carries TRBV11-2 and TRBJ1-6; D is unresolved. Germline CDR1 SGHAT, CDR2 FQNNGV. The CDR3 is 12 residues long. V was cut by 5 bases and J by 10 bases, with 9 bases left in between. CDR3 nucleotides: TGTGCCAGCAGCACCACCAACTCACCCCTCCACTTT. It codes for CASSTTNSPLHF.

This clone has just one count. J is TRBJ2-7 and V is TRBV10-2; TRBD2 matches 11 bases. This CDR3 contains 15 residues. Germline V lookup: CDR1 WSHSY, CDR2 SAAADI. The trim removed 0 bases at V and 4 bases at J, leaving 2 bases unmatched. CDR3 residues: CASSESTSGGYEQYF. The CDR3 DNA reads TGCGCCAGCAGTGAGTCTACTAGCGGGGGTTACGAGCAGTACTTC.

CDR3 amino acids: CASSEGTGGFADTQYF. The CDR3 nucleotides read TGCGCCAGCAGTGAGGGGACAGGGGGCTTTGCAGATACGCAGTATTTT. The chain employs TRBV10-2 and TRBJ2-3; 12 bases align to TRBD1. The CDR3 is made up of 16 amino acids. Per germline, CDR1 WSHSY and CDR2 SAAADI. The J segment lost 4 bases and the V segment lost 2 bases, leaving 4 bases of the junction unmatched.

This rearrangement joins TRBV18 to TRBJ2-5, with 8 bases that match TRBD2. Germline CDR1 reads KGHSH; CDR2 reads LQKENI. V lost 1 base and J lost 1; bases outside the gene matches: 5. The CDR3 length is 16 residues. The CDR3 bases are TGTGCCAGCTCACCACGAAAAGCGGGGGCCCAAGAGACCCAGTACTTC. It specifies CASSPRKAGAQETQYF.

The V gene is TRBV27, the J gene TRBJ2-7, with D maybe TRBD1 (5 bases). The V gene lost 3 bases and the J gene lost 3 bases, with 12 bases spanning the gap. Germline V gene data show CDR1 as MNHEY and CDR2 as SMNVEV (reference sequence). CDR3 length equals 14 residues. Here the CDR3 reads CASSFTGEHYEQYF. The CDR3 nucleotides are TGTGCCAGCAGTTTCACAGGAGAGCACTACGAGCAGTACTTC.

The genes are TRBV10-3 and TRBJ1-6; TRBD1 might be the D (5 bases). Trimming took 8 bases from V and 6 from J, leaving 17 bases between them. CDR1 is ENHRY and CDR2 is SYGVKD in the germline V gene. The length of the CDR3 is 15 residues. The DNA for the CDR3 is TGTGCCATCTCCCGAGGGACTGCCTCTAATTCACCCCTCCACTTT. Its protein product is CAISRGTASNSPLHF.

The chain has TRBV6-5 and TRBJ1-6; possibly TRBD1 for D (5 bases). Trimming left V 8 bases short and J 10 bases short, with 15 bases between. CDR3 length: 13 amino acids. Germline CDR1 is MNHEY and CDR2 is SVGAGI. The CDR3 sequence is CASLRRGESPLHF. CDR3 DNA sequence: TGTGCCAGCCTACGACGAGGGGAATCACCCCTCCACTTT.

This chain uses TRBV4-3 with TRBJ1-2; TRBD1 is a possible D gene (6 bases). Germline V gene sequence: CDR1 LGHNA, CDR2 YSLEER. This CDR3 is 15 amino acids long. Between the trimmed V and J ends, which lost 0 bases and 6 bases, there was a span of 14 bases. The CDR3 nucleotides read TGCGCCAGCAGCCAAGAGGCTCAGGGGCCCCATGGCTACACCTTC. Translation gives CASSQEAQGPHGYTF.